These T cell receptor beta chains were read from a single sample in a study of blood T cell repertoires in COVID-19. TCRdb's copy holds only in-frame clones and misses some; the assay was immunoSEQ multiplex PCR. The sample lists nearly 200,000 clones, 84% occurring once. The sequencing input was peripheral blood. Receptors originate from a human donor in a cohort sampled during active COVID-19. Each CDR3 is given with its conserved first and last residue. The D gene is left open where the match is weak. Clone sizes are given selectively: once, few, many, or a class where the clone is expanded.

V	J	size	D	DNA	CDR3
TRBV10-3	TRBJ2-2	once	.	TGTGCCATCAACTTTTCAGGGTCACCGAACACCGGGGAGCTGTTTTTT	CAINFSGSPNTGELFF
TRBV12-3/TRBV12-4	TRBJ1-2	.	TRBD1	TGTGCCAGCATTAAAACAGGGGGCTATGGCTACACCTTC	CASIKTGGYGYTF
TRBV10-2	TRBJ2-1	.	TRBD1	TGCGCCAGCAGGGCCGGACAGGGTACGCGCCTTAGGGACTCGCGGGAGCAGTTCTTC	CASRAGQGTRLRDSREQFF
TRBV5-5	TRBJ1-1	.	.	TGTGCCAGCACCGGCGTATTCGGGGTCACTGAAGCTTTCTTT	CASTGVFGVTEAFF
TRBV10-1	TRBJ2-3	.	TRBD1	TGCGCCAGCAGTGAGTCGGGGACAGGAATGGCAGATACGCAGTATTTT	CASSESGTGMADTQYF
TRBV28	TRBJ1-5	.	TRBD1	TGTGCCAGCAGCCTCCCGACAGGGGCCCTCAGGCCCCAGCATTTT	CASSLPTGALRPQHF
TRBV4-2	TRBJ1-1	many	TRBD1	TGTGCCAGCAGCCAGACCGTACAGGGGGGGGAAGCTTTCTTT	CASSQTVQGGEAFF
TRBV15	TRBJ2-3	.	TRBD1	TGTGCCACCAGCAGACTACTAGGGGGCACGAGGACCCACGCGCAGTATTTT	CATSRLLGGTRTHAQYF
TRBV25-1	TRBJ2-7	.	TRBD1	TGTGCCAGCAGTGACCCCAGACAGGGCGACTACGAGCAGTACTTC	CASSDPRQGDYEQYF
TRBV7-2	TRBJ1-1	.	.	TGTGCCAGCAGCTTAGTCCCGGGAAGCACTGAAGCTTTCTTT	CASSLVPGSTEAFF
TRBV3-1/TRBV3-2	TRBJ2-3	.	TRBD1	TGTGCCAGCAGCCTCGACCGGGACAGGGCCACAGATACGCAGTATTTT	CASSLDRDRATDTQYF
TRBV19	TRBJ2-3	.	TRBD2	TGTGCCAGTAGGCGGACTAGCGGGAAGCAGGCAGATACGCAGTATTTT	CASRRTSGKQADTQYF
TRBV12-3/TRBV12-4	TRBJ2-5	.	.	TGTGCCAGCAGGAGGGAAGCCAAAGAGACCCAGTACTTC	CASRREAKETQYF
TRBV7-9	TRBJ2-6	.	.	TGTGCCAGCAGCTTAGCTCATCCTACCGACTCTGGGGCCAACGTCCTGACTTTC	CASSLAHPTDSGANVLTF
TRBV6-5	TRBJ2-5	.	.	TGTGCCAGCAGCAAAACACAGACATCGAAAGAGACCCAGTACTTC	CASSKTQTSKETQYF
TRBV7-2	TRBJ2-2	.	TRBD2	TGTGCCGTGCGACTTAGCGGGGTAAACACCGGGGAGCTGTTTTTT	CAVRLSGVNTGELFF
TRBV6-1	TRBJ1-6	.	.	TGTGCCAGCAGTGAAGTTCCTCCCCTCCACTTT	CASSEVPPLHF
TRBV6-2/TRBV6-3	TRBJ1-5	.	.	TGTGCCAGCAGTCGGACAGGCAATCAGCCCCAGCATTTT	CASSRTGNQPQHF
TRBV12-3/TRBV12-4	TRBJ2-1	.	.	TGTGCCAGCAGCCATGGGACTTACGGTGAGCAGTTCTTC	CASSHGTYGEQFF
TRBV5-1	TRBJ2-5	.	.	TGCGCCAGCAGCGTAAACGCAGGGCAGCAAGAGACCCAGTACTTC	CASSVNAGQQETQYF
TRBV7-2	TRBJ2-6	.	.	TGTGCCAGCAGCATCCAGTCCCGCTCTGGGGCCAACGTCCTGACTTTC	CASSIQSRSGANVLTF
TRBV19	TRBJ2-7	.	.	TGTGCCAGTAGTATCACAGGGAGTGAGCAGTACTTC	CASSITGSEQYF
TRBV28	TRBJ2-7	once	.	TGTGCCAGCAGTCAACCCCCAGGGGTAAGATACGAGCAGTACTTC	CASSQPPGVRYEQYF
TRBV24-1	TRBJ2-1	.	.	TGTGCCACCAGTGAGCCCCAGAACAATGAGCAGTTCTTC	CATSEPQNNEQFF
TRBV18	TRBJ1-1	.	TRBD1	TGTGCCAGCTCACAATCCGGGACAGGGCGGGTATTCACTGAAGCTTTCTTT	CASSQSGTGRVFTEAFF
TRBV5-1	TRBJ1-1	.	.	TGCGCCAGCAGCTTAGTGGGGGCTTGGTCCGACACTGAAGCTTTCTTT	CASSLVGAWSDTEAFF
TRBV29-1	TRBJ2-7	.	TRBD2	TGCAGCGTTGAAAGAACTAGCGGGGGACACTACGAGCAGTACTTC	CSVERTSGGHYEQYF
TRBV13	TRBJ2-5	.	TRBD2	TGTGCCAGCAGCCAGCGGGGGGGCCTCGAGACCCAGTACTTC	CASSQRGGLETQYF
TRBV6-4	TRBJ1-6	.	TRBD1	TGTGCCACACAGGGGGACGTGGATTCACCCCTCCACTTT	CATQGDVDSPLHF
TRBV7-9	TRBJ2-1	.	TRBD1	TGTGCCAGCAGCTTAGTAGGGGGAGACAGGGTTCCGTTCTTC	CASSLVGGDRVPFF
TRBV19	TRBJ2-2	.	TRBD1	TGTGCCAGTAGCACAGGGGTCGCGAACACCGGGGAGCTGTTTTTT	CASSTGVANTGELFF
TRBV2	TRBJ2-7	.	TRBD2	TGTGCCAGCAGTGAAGCGCGGGGGGGAATTATTAGTTTGGGCTCCTACGAGCAGTACTTC	CASSEARGGIISLGSYEQYF
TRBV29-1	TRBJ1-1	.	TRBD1	TGCAGCGTTGTTGACAGGGGGAGGACTGAAGCTTTCTTT	CSVVDRGRTEAFF
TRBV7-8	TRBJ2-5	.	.	TGTGCCGCAGGGGCAGTACCAATGGGGACCCAGTACTTC	CAAGAVPMGTQYF
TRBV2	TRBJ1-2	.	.	TGTGCCACGAAAGGGGGTAGGGACTATGGCTACACCTTC	CATKGGRDYGYTF
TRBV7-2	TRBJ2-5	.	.	TGTGCCAGCATCGGTTATGGGGCGGAGACCCAGTACTTC	CASIGYGAETQYF
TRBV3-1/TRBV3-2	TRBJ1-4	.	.	TGTGCCAGCAGGCCTAGGACAGACCATAATGAAAAACTGTTTTTT	CASRPRTDHNEKLFF
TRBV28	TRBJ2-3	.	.	TGTGCCAGCAGCTTGGGGCCTACGCAGTATTTT	CASSLGPTQYF
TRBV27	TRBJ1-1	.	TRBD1	TGTGCCAGCAGTTTTCACAGGGGTAACACTGAAGCTTTCTTT	CASSFHRGNTEAFF
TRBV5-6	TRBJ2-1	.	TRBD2	TGTGCCAGCAGCTCGCTTGGGCGGGGGGGCTCAGATCGCGCGCAGTTCTTC	CASSSLGRGGSDRAQFF
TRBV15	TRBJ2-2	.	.	TGTGCCACCAGCAGAGAACGGGTGGGCACCGGGGAGCTGTTTTTT	CATSRERVGTGELFF
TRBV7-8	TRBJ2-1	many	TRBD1	TGTGCCAGCAGCTTAGCTAGGACAGGGAGGGAGCAGTTCTTC	CASSLARTGREQFF
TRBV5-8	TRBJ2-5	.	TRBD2	TGTGCCAGCAGCAGATCCAGAACTAGCGGGGGGTCCCCGTACCAAGAGACCCAGTACTTC	CASSRSRTSGGSPYQETQYF
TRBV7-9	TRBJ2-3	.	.	TGTGCCAGCAGCTCCCGGAGGGGCACGCAGTATTTT	CASSSRRGTQYF
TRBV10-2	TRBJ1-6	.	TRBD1	TGCGCCAGCTGTGAGACAGGGGGCCATTCACCCCTCCACTTT	CASCETGGHSPLHF
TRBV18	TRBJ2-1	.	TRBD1	TGTGCCAGCTCACCTCCGGGACAGGGTATCTACAATGAGCAGTTCTTC	CASSPPGQGIYNEQFF
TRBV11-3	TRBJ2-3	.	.	TGTGCCAGCAGCCTGTCGTCAGATACGCAGTATTTT	CASSLSSDTQYF
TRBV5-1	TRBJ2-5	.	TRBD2	TGCGCCAGCAGCTTGATAGCGGGGACACAAGAGACCCAGTACTTC	CASSLIAGTQETQYF
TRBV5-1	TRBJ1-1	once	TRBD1	TGCGCCAGCAGCTGGAGCTCGGGACAGGGGGCCGGCAACACTGAAGCTTTCTTT	CASSWSSGQGAGNTEAFF
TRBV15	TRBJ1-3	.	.	TGTGCCACCAGCCCCCGCTCGGGCTCTGGAAACACCATATATTTT	CATSPRSGSGNTIYF
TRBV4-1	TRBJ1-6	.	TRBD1	TGCGCCAGCAGCCTAGGACAGGGAAATTCACCCCTCCACTTT	CASSLGQGNSPLHF
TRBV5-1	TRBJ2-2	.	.	TGCGCCAGCAGCCGGGTGACCACCACCACCGGGGAGCTGTTTTTT	CASSRVTTTTGELFF
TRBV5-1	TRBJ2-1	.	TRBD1	TGCGCCAGCAGCTTTACGGGACAGATATACAATGAGCAGTTCTTC	CASSFTGQIYNEQFF
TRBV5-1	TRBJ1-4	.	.	TGCGCCAGCAGCTTGGAGGGGGGGAGCGAAAAACTGTTTTTT	CASSLEGGSEKLFF
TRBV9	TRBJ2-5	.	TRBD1	TGTGCCAGCAGCGTCGGACAGGGAGGAGAGACCCAGTACTTC	CASSVGQGGETQYF
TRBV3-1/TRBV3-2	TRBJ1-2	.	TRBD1	TGTGCCAGCAGCCCTCAGGACAGGGAGGGAGGCTACACCTTC	CASSPQDREGGYTF
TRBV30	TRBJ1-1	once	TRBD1	TGTGCCTGGGAAAACAGGGGAACTGAAGCTTTCTTT	CAWENRGTEAFF